The rows below give T cell receptor beta chains drawn from one sample of a study of T cells in Graves' hyperthyroidism and ophthalmopathy. TCRdb recomputed calls from the multiplex PCR reads with MiXCR, one row per CDR3 protein. Here the sample spans tens of thousands of distinct CDR3 sequences, around 40% being singletons. The sequenced sample was blood. These receptors came from a young woman with Graves' hyperthyroidism. Each CDR3 is given with its conserved first and last residue. D genes are given only for firm matches. Clone size is not always given. Where it is, it says once, few, many or a class for expanded clones.

TRBJ2-2 | TRBV11-3 | many | TRBD1 | TGTGCCAGCAGCTCGCAACAGGGGACCACCGGGGAGCTGTTTTTT | CASSSQQGTTGELFF
TRBJ1-1 | TRBV28 | many | NA | TGTGCCAGCAGTTCGGGATCTTTCTTT | CASSSGSFF
TRBJ2-1 | TRBV30 | many | NA | TGTGCCTGCCCGTCGGACTCTATCTACAATGAGCAGTTCTTC | CACPSDSIYNEQFF
TRBJ2-3 | TRBV20-1 | many | TRBD2 | TGCAGTGCTAAAGAGGGACTAGCGGGGCGCACAGATACGCAGTATTTT | CSAKEGLAGRTDTQYF
TRBJ1-5 | TRBV10-3 | few | NA | TGTGCCATCAGTGAAGAGGATGATCAGCCCCAGCATTTT | CAISEEDDQPQHF
TRBJ1-4 | TRBV25-1 | medium-sized | TRBD1 | TGTGCCAGCAGTGATTCCGGGACAGGGAATGAAAAACTGTTTTTT | CASSDSGTGNEKLFF
TRBJ1-4 | TRBV2 | medium-sized | NA | TGTGCCAGCGCCTTAACCAGGGGTATGAATGAAAAACTGTTTTTT | CASALTRGMNEKLFF
TRBJ2-3 | TRBV6-1 | many | NA | TGTGCCAGCAGCGGACAGAGCACAGATACGCAGTATTTT | CASSGQSTDTQYF
TRBJ1-2 | TRBV12-3/TRBV12-4 | many | TRBD1 | TGTGCCAGCAGTTTAAAAGAGGGGGCTGAGGGCTACACCTTC | CASSLKEGAEGYTF
TRBJ1-5 | TRBV20-1 | NA | TRBD1 | TGCAGTGTCATGACAGGGTATAGCAATCAGCCCCAGCATTTT | CSVMTGYSNQPQHF
TRBJ1-2 | TRBV7-3 | medium-sized | NA | TGTGCCAGCAGTTTAGCCCAGGGTTATGGCTACACCTTC | CASSLAQGYGYTF
TRBJ2-1 | TRBV5-1 | many | NA | TGCGCCAGCAGCCGTCTGTCCCGGCGAGATGAGCAGTTCTTC | CASSRLSRRDEQFF
TRBJ2-2 | TRBV6-6 | NA | NA | TGTGCCAGCAGCCCAGGCGGCGGGGAGCTGTTTTTT | CASSPGGGELFF
TRBJ2-3 | TRBV11-3 | many | TRBD2 | TGTGCCAGCAGCCTAGCGGGAGTGAGAGATTTT | CASSLAGVRDF
TRBJ2-4 | TRBV19 | NA | NA | TGTGCCAGTAGCACCCCCACTGTAGCCAAAAACATTCAGTACTTC | CASSTPTVAKNIQYF
TRBJ1-2 | TRBV12-3/TRBV12-4 | NA | NA | TGTGCCAGCGGGCGGGACTATGGCTACACCTTC | CASGRDYGYTF
TRBJ2-5 | TRBV28 | many | NA | TGTGCCAGCGGGGGTCGGGAGACCCAGTACTTC | CASGGRETQYF
TRBJ2-7 | TRBV18 | many | NA | TGTGCCAGCTCACCAGGGGGTCGCGAGCAGTACTTC | CASSPGGREQYF
TRBJ2-1 | TRBV5-6 | many | NA | TGTGCCAGCAGCTTGGTTTTGGGGAGCGGTGAGCAGTTCTTC | CASSLVLGSGEQFF
TRBJ1-2 | TRBV2 | NA | NA | TGTGCCAGCATTGGAGAGGGTTGGGCTTATGGCTACACCTTC | CASIGEGWAYGYTF
TRBJ1-3 | TRBV20-1 | many | TRBD1 | TGCAGTGCTAGAGACCTCCAGGGGGCGGCAGGAAACACCATATATTTT | CSARDLQGAAGNTIYF
TRBJ1-6 | TRBV7-9 | NA | NA | NA | CASSFYICSASRGQRDSPLHF
TRBJ2-5 | TRBV30 | many | NA | TGTGCCTGGAGTGTGATGGAGACCCAGTACTTC | CAWSVMETQYF
TRBJ1-2 | TRBV19 | NA | NA | TGTGCCAGTAGTACAGGGGATAAGAATGGCTACACCTTC | CASSTGDKNGYTF
TRBJ2-7 | TRBV5-1 | NA | NA | TGCGCCAGCAGCTTCAGGGCAAAGGGGGTCCCCTACGGGCAGTACTTC | CASSFRAKGVPYGQYF
TRBJ2-1 | TRBV27 | many | TRBD2 | TGTGCCAGCAGGTTAGCGGGAGGGCCGAATGAGCAGTTCTTC | CASRLAGGPNEQFF
TRBJ2-1 | TRBV24-1 | NA | TRBD2 | TGTGCCACCAGTACGACTAGCGGAACCTACAATGAGCAGTTCTTC | CATSTTSGTYNEQFF
TRBJ2-5 | TRBV20-1 | NA | TRBD2 | TGCAGTGCCGGAACTAGCGGGAGGGCCGTTTTTCGAGAGACCCAGTACTTC | CSAGTSGRAVFRETQYF
TRBJ2-7 | TRBV15 | medium-sized | TRBD2 | TGTGCCACCAGCGAGGGGACTAGCGGTTACGAGCAGTACTTC | CATSEGTSGYEQYF
TRBJ2-5 | TRBV7-8 | many | NA | TGTGCCAGCAGCTCCCAGACGGCGGCGAGGGAGACCCAGTACTTC | CASSSQTAARETQYF
TRBJ2-6 | TRBV19 | many | TRBD2 | TGTGCCAGTAGTATAGCCAGCGGGAGGGTGGCTGGGGCCAACGTCCTGACTTTC | CASSIASGRVAGANVLTF
TRBJ2-5 | TRBV2 | NA | TRBD1 | TGTGCCAGCGACCGGGACAGGGACAATCAGCCCCAGTACTTC | CASDRDRDNQPQYF
TRBJ2-7 | TRBV20-1 | few | TRBD2 | TGCAGTGCTAGAGATCTGGGCGGGGGGAACTACGAGCAGTACTTC | CSARDLGGGNYEQYF
TRBJ1-2 | TRBV7-8 | once | NA | TGTGCCAGCAGCTTAGGGTCTAGCGGGTGGGGCTACACCTTC | CASSLGSSGWGYTF
TRBJ2-3 | TRBV19 | many | NA | TGTGCCAGTAGTATAGAAAGGACAGATACGCAGTATTTT | CASSIERTDTQYF
TRBJ2-3 | TRBV11-2 | many | NA | TGTGCCAGCAGCCACCCCCAGCCGAACCCCACAGATACGCAGTATTTT | CASSHPQPNPTDTQYF
TRBJ1-2 | TRBV5-5 | NA | NA | TGTGCCAGCAGCTTGTCCCTACAGGGCTACACCTTC | CASSLSLQGYTF
TRBJ2-7 | TRBV7-2 | NA | NA | TGTGCCAGCAGCTTATCGTCTGTAGGCGAGCAGTACTTC | CASSLSSVGEQYF
TRBJ1-1 | TRBV7-9 | many | NA | TGTGCCAGCAGCCCGACACTGGGGGGCGAGACTGAAGCTTTCTTT | CASSPTLGGETEAFF
TRBJ1-5 | TRBV19 | medium-sized | NA | TGTGCCAGTAGTATAAACCGCAATCAGCCCCAGCATTTT | CASSINRNQPQHF
TRBJ1-1 | TRBV3-1 | NA | NA | TGTGCCAGCAGCCAAGGCTACGGGGGTGAAGCTTTCTTT | CASSQGYGGEAFF
TRBJ2-7 | TRBV14 | many | TRBD2 | TGTGCCAGCAGCCTAGCGGGAGTAAGGCGCGAGCAGTACTTC | CASSLAGVRREQYF
TRBJ2-5 | TRBV20-1 | NA | NA | TGCAGTGCTAGAGAGGGCAGGGGAGAGACCCAGTACTTC | CSAREGRGETQYF
TRBJ1-1 | TRBV5-6 | many | NA | TGTGCCAGCAGCTTTTTTGAGGAAGATGAAGCTTTCTTT | CASSFFEEDEAFF
TRBJ2-5 | TRBV20-1 | NA | NA | TGCAGTGCTAGTGGGGGAGAGACCCAGTACTTC | CSASGGETQYF
TRBJ2-3 | TRBV28 | NA | NA | TGTGCCAGCAGGGCCGCGGTTACGCAGTATTTT | CASRAAVTQYF
TRBJ1-3 | TRBV30 | many | NA | TGTGCCTGTATTATTGGAAACACCATATATTTT | CACIIGNTIYF
TRBJ2-1 | TRBV5-4 | NA | TRBD2 | TGTGCCAGCAGCGGACTAGCGGAAGACAATGAGCAGTTCTTC | CASSGLAEDNEQFF
TRBJ1-4 | TRBV20-1 | many | NA | TGCAGTGTCCCCCTAGTTGGTGGGAGAAATGAAAAACTGTTTTTT | CSVPLVGGRNEKLFF
TRBJ2-3 | TRBV4-1 | many | TRBD1 | TGCGCCAGCAGCGCCGGACAGGGCACAGATACGCAGTATTTT | CASSAGQGTDTQYF
TRBJ2-2 | TRBV3-1 | NA | TRBD1 | TGTGCCAGCAGCCCACCCCGGGTTTTGGGGACAGGGCATACTTACGGGGAGCTGTTTTTT | CASSPPRVLGTGHTYGELFF
TRBJ2-7 | TRBV5-4 | many | NA | TGTGCCAGCAGCTTGGGACATAGCTCCTACGAGCAGTACTTC | CASSLGHSSYEQYF
TRBJ2-7 | TRBV6-1 | many | NA | TGTGCCAGCAGTGATGGCTTTCAAGGGATCTACGAGCAGTACTTC | CASSDGFQGIYEQYF
TRBJ1-6 | TRBV30 | many | TRBD1 | TGTGCCTGGAACGTACAGGGGGCGAGAAATTCACCCCTCCACTTT | CAWNVQGARNSPLHF
TRBJ1-4 | TRBV5-1 | NA | TRBD1 | TGCGCCAGCAGTACGGGACAGGGAGGGGATGAAAAACTGTTTTTT | CASSTGQGGDEKLFF
TRBJ2-3 | TRBV11-2 | many | TRBD2 | TGTGCCAGCAGCCTTAGCGGGAGATCCACAGATACGCAGTATTTT | CASSLSGRSTDTQYF
TRBJ1-5 | TRBV5-6 | many | NA | TGTGCCAGCAGCTTAACGCTGGGGCCCCAGCATTTT | CASSLTLGPQHF
TRBJ2-5 | TRBV24-1 | NA | NA | TGTGCCACCAGTGATCCGCCCCAAGAGACCCAGTACTTC | CATSDPPQETQYF
TRBJ2-3 | TRBV5-1 | NA | TRBD2 | TGCGCCAGCAACGGACTAGCGGGAGTTTCAGATACGCAGTATTTT | CASNGLAGVSDTQYF